This T cell receptor beta chain was found in a study of PD-1 blockade in classical Hodgkin lymphoma. Whole-study results and caveats: Newly diagnosed patients were reported to exhibit reduced baseline TCR diversity relative to healthy donors. Newly diagnosed patients had diversity similar to the baseline diversity of complete responders. It was CD4+ TCR diversity, not CD8+, that rose significantly by C4D1.

This clone has only one observation. Antigen specificity is unknown. The CDR3 contains 14 residues. From germline, CDR1 is KGHSH and CDR2 LQKENI. The ends were cut back, 2 bases at V and 5 bases at J, with 12 bases in the middle. Time point of the sample: cycle 4 day 1 (C4D1), after five to seven weeks of nivolumab. Every patient experienced relapse after autologous stem cell transplantation, and brentuximab vedotin exposure varied. Reported best responses ranged across complete response, partial response or progressive disease. This table comes from immunoSEQ multiplex PCR, and its TCRdb copy is limited to in-frame clones, with some not included. The table records over 85,000 clones, 90% of them present only once.

The TCR was taken from a human donor with classical Hodgkin lymphoma. The chain is built from TRBV18 and TRBJ2-5; no firm D call. Specimen: peripheral blood mononuclear cells (PBMCs), collected before the fourth cycle of nivolumab. The CDR3 coding sequence is TGTGCCAGCTCACCAACGTTAGCTTGGGAGACCCAGTACTTC. Protein product: CASSPTLAWETQYF.